This T cell receptor (beta chain) was profiled in a study of blood T cell repertoires in COVID-19. Study-level background: Both acute and convalescent COVID-19 samples were obtained from the United States, Italy and Spain.

The method was immunoSEQ multiplex PCR; TCRdb's version includes in-frame clones alone and lacks a portion of them. The sample lists 150,000 to 200,000 clones, just under 90% occurring once. The CDR3 length is 10 residues. The V gene's germline CDR1 is SQVTM and CDR2 ANQGSEA. V lost 5 bases to trimming and J lost 5 bases, with 6 bases between them. Seattle patient enrollment occurred during active infection, with longitudinal follow-up thereafter. The origin of this receptor is a woman aged 70-85 years with COVID-19, enrolled during active disease. Sample: peripheral blood. The chain links TRBV29-1 to TRBJ2-5; no clear D. The CDR3 DNA follows: TGCAGCGTTTGGGCGGAGACCCAGTACTTC. Its translation is CSVWAETQYF.